This entry describes one TCR beta chain. This clonotype showed up just a few times. What this receptor recognizes is not known. The junction shows a germline mismatch at one end, possibly a read error. The sample belongs to a study of blood T cells in healthy people across ages (dated by TCRdb to 2014 to 2015). Concerning the study at large: In model experiments, template switching captured roughly one uniquely barcoded TCR beta cDNA molecule for every two T cells. Using deep sequencing normalized with unique cDNA molecular identifiers, the study measured how TCR beta repertoire diversity changes with age. Donors were grouped into four age groups: young (average 16 years), middle-aged (39), aged (around 60) and long-lived (about 89). To avoid experimental bias, donors of different ages were randomly spread across the sequencing lanes. For two donors (one aged 18 to 29 and one aged 80 or older), the study analyzed two additional independent replicas of 1 million unique cDNA reads from the same blood draw.

Donors were a few dozen systemically healthy Caucasian individuals from Russia aged roughly 6 to 95 years. Each donor gave about 10 milliliters of peripheral blood, drawn into EDTA-treated Vacutainer tubes. PBMCs were isolated by Ficoll-Paque density-gradient centrifugation, with at least 7 million obtained per sample. Trizol reagent was used to extract total RNA from the PBMCs, yielding at least 6 micrograms per sample. For every donor, an aliquot of PBMCs went through flow cytometry to measure the percentages of naive CD45RAhigh/CD27high T cells. Broader findings and caveats from the paper: Because profiling used bulk unsorted PBMCs, naive and antigen-experienced compartments could not be compared conclusively. Observed TCR beta diversity correlated strongly with the percentage of naive T cells measured by flow cytometry. Because donor CMV infection status was unknown, age-related changes in expanded clonotypes were potentially confounded. Total diversity estimates from one million sequenced T cells were considered lower bounds and underestimates. As age increased, observed TCR beta diversity per million T cells dropped in a roughly linear way, and a significant reduction was already evident by age roughly 36. Compared with the aged group, the long-lived group had more naive CD4+ T cells, fewer expanded clones and increased TCR diversity, a pattern suggesting age selection.

The CDR3 has 18 amino acids, counting the end cysteine and phenylalanine. Only CDR3 DNA is held: 54 bases, read in frame from base 1. Taken from the germline V gene, the CDR1 and CDR2 loops are ENHRY and SYGVKD. Library construction relied on 5' RACE. Sequencing instrument: Illumina HiSeq 2500. A second PCR of about 7 to 12 cycles was run with a J-beta primer mix and a sample-barcoded 5' primer. A template-switch 5' adaptor carrying 12 random nucleotides introduced a unique molecular identifier onto each TCR beta cDNA molecule. Each sample yielded at least 2.5 million CDR3-containing paired-end reads. The Mint cDNA synthesis kit, primed by a TRBC-specific oligonucleotide, was used to synthesize first-strand cDNA from all RNA. All cDNA was treated with uracil-DNA glycosylase and then went through a first 18-cycle PCR with the universal primers M1SS and BC2_uni_R. As for the original processing: Each sample was normalized by randomly selecting 1 million high-quality reads, each carrying a distinct molecular identifier. Instead of being binned into consensus sequences, reads with shared molecular identifiers were discarded. MiTCR, with a Q25 quality threshold and the strictest error-elimination algorithm, was used for CDR3 identification, clonotype clustering and error correction. A nonparametric unseen species model with Euler transformation was used to estimate a lower bound on total TCR beta diversity. TCRdb reworked the public reads: Q25 trimming with fastp, MiXCR clone assembly, productive beta chains retained. All rows with the same CDR3 protein become a single entry with the most common DNA and genes. The V and J calls follow TCRdb's processing rather than the paper's. This sample holds about 730,000 distinct CDR3 sequences; about 42% were observed only once. In total, the top ten clones hold less than 25% of the sample.

Specimen: blood. This clonotype was obtained from an older woman in good health. Recombination joined TRBV10-3 with TRBJ2-1, with 12 bases matching TRBD2. The CDR3 region has the sequence CAISEGLAGRSSYSEQFF. Read as DNA, the sequence is TGTGCCATCAGTGAGGGACTAGCGGGACGGAGCTCCTACAGTGAGCAGTTCTTC.